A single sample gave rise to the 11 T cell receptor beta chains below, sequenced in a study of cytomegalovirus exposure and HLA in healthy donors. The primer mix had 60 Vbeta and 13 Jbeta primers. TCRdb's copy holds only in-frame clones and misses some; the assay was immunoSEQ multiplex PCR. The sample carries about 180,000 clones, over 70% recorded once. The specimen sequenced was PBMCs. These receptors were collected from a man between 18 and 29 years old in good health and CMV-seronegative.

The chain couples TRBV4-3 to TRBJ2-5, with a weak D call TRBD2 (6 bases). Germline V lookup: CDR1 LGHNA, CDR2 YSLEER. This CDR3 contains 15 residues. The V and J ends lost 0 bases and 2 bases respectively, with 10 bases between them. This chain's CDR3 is CASSQERRGQETQYF. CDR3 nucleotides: TGCGCCAGCAGCCAAGAGCGGCGGGGACAAGAGACCCAGTACTTC.

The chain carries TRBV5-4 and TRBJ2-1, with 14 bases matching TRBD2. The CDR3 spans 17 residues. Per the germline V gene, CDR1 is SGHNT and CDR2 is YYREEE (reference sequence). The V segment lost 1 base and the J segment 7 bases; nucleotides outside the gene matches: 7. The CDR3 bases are TGTGCCAGCAGCTTGAGGGGACTAGCGGGAGATAATAATGAGCAGTTCTTC. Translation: CASSLRGLAGDNNEQFF.

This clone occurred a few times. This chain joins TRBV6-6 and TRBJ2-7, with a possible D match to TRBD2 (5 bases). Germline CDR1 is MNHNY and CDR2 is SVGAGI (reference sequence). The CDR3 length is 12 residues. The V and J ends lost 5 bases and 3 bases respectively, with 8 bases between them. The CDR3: CASSQRGYEQYF. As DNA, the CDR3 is TGTGCCAGCAGTCAACGGGGCTACGAGCAGTACTTC.

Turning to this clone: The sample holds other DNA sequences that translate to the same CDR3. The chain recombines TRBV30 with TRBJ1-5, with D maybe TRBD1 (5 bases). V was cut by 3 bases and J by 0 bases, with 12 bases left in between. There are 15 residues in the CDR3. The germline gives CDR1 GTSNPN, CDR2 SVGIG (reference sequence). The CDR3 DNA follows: TGTGCCTGGAGCGAAGACAGCCATAGCAATCAGCCCCAGCATTTT. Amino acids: CAWSEDSHSNQPQHF.

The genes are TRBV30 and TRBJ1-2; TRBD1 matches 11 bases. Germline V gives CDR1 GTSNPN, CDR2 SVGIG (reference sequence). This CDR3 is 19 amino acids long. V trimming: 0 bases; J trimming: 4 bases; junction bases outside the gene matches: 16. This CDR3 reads CAWSVYPGTGGFSSYGYTF. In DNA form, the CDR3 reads TGTGCCTGGAGTGTATACCCCGGGACAGGGGGGTTCTCCTCCTATGGCTACACCTTC.

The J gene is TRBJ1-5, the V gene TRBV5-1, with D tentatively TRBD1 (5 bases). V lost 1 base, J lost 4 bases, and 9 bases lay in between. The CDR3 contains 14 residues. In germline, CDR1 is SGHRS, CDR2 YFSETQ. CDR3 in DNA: TGCGCCAGCAGCTTGACAGGCCGGAATCAGCCCCAGCATTTT. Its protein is CASSLTGRNQPQHF. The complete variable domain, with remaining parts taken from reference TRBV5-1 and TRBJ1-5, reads KAGVTQTPRYLIKTRGQQVTLSCSPISGHRSVSWYQQTPGQGLQFLFEYFSETQRNKGNFPGRFSGRQFSNSRSEMNVSTLELGDSALYLCASSLTGRNQPQHFGDGTRLSIL.

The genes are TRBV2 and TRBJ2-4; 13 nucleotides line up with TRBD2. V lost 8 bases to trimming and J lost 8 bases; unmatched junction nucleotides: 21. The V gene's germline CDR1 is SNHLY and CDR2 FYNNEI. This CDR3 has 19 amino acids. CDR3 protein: CASGTPRGLAGSAGDIQYF. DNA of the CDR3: TGTGCCAGCGGGACCCCAAGGGGACTAGCGGGGTCTGCGGGGGACATTCAGTACTTC.

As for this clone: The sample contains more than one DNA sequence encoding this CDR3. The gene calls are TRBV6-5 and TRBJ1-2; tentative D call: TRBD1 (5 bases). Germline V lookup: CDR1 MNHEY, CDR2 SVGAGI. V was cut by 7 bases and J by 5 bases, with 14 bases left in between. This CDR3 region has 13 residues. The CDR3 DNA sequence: TGTGCCAGCACTCGGACGGGGGGATATGGCTACACCTTC. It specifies CASTRTGGYGYTF.

The CDR3, as DNA: TGTGCCAGCAGCTTAAGGACAGCGAGCTCCTACAATGAGCAGTTCTTC. It is translated as CASSLRTASSYNEQFF. The gene calls are TRBV7-8 and TRBJ2-1, with a possible D match to TRBD1 (6 bases). CDR1 SGHVS and CDR2 FQNEAQ come from the germline V gene. The V and J ends lost 2 bases and 0 bases respectively, with 11 bases between them. The CDR3 sequence is 16 residues long.

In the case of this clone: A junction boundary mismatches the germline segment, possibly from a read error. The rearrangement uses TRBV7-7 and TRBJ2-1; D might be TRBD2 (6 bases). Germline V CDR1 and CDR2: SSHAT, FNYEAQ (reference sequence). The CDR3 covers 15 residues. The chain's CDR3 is CASSPAGFYANEQFF. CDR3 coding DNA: TGTGCTAGCAGCCCGGCGGGATTTTACGCCAATGAGCAGTTCTTC.

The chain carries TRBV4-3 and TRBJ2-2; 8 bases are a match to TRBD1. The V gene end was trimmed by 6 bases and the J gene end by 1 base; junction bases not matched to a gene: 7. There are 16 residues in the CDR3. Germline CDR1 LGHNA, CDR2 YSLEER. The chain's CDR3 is CASRPAGTGNTGELFF. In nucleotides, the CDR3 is TGCGCCAGCAGACCCGCCGGGACAGGGAACACCGGGGAGCTGTTTTTT.